These T cell receptor beta chains were read from a single sample in a study of identical twins. TCRdb re-derived calls from the 5' RACE reads in MiXCR, one entry per CDR3 protein. This sample has 500,000 to 650,000 distinct CDR3 sequences, with about 20% found just once. The sample was also reused in another study, on yellow fever vaccine responses in identical twins.

The sequencing input was CD4+ T cells sorted from blood. These receptors were taken from a young woman in good health. Both conserved end residues are part of each CDR3. The order of the fields is D gene, J gene, clone size, V gene, CDR3 protein, CDR3 DNA. The D gene is left open where the match is weak. The size entry is marked missing in some rows and otherwise reads once, few, many or a size class.

d_gene: NA; j_gene: TRBJ1-5; abundance: NA; v_gene: TRBV7-9; CDR3aa: CASSSPGTTLGPQHF; CDR3nt: TGTGCCAGCAGCTCACCAGGGACGACCTTAGGGCCCCAGCATTTT
d_gene: TRBD2; j_gene: TRBJ2-7; abundance: few; v_gene: TRBV3-1; CDR3aa: CASSQLLAGGDEQYF; CDR3nt: TGTGCCAGCAGCCAATTGCTAGCGGGAGGGGACGAGCAGTACTTC
d_gene: NA; j_gene: TRBJ2-3; abundance: few; v_gene: TRBV20-1; CDR3aa: CSARDRRYSTDTQYF; CDR3nt: TGCAGTGCTAGAGATCGAAGGTATAGCACAGATACGCAGTATTTT
d_gene: NA; j_gene: TRBJ2-4; abundance: NA; v_gene: TRBV6-5; CDR3aa: CASSYSGTLAKNIQYF; CDR3nt: TGTGCCAGCAGTTACTCTGGCACGTTAGCCAAAAACATTCAGTACTTC
d_gene: NA; j_gene: TRBJ2-7; abundance: few; v_gene: TRBV10-3; CDR3aa: CAISESSLPGYEQYF; CDR3nt: TGTGCCATCAGTGAGTCCTCTCTCCCTGGGTACGAGCAGTACTTC
d_gene: TRBD1; j_gene: TRBJ2-3; abundance: few; v_gene: TRBV7-8; CDR3aa: CASSARDRVPDTQYF; CDR3nt: TGTGCCAGCAGCGCCCGGGACAGGGTTCCAGATACGCAGTATTTT
d_gene: NA; j_gene: TRBJ2-1; abundance: few; v_gene: TRBV12-3/TRBV12-4; CDR3aa: CASSTFSDPYNEQFF; CDR3nt: TGTGCCAGCAGTACTTTTAGCGACCCCTACAATGAGCAGTTCTTC
d_gene: NA; j_gene: TRBJ1-1; abundance: NA; v_gene: TRBV10-3; CDR3aa: CAISERTVGGAFF; CDR3nt: TGTGCCATCAGTGAAAGAACAGTTGGTGGAGCTTTCTTT
d_gene: NA; j_gene: TRBJ2-4; abundance: NA; v_gene: TRBV12-3/TRBV12-4; CDR3aa: CASTYLGKNIQYF; CDR3nt: TGTGCCAGCACCTACCTGGGGAAAAACATTCAGTACTTC
d_gene: NA; j_gene: TRBJ1-1; abundance: few; v_gene: TRBV20-1; CDR3aa: CSARGPGSMNTEAFF; CDR3nt: TGCAGTGCTAGGGGGCCCGGGTCCATGAACACTGAAGCTTTCTTT
d_gene: NA; j_gene: TRBJ2-3; abundance: NA; v_gene: TRBV20-1; CDR3aa: CSAVDRQRGTDTQYF; CDR3nt: TGCAGTGCTGTGGACAGACAGAGGGGGACAGATACGCAGTATTTT
d_gene: TRBD2; j_gene: TRBJ2-1; abundance: few; v_gene: TRBV15; CDR3aa: CATSRGLAGGEQFF; CDR3nt: TGTGCCACCAGCAGGGGACTAGCGGGAGGTGAGCAGTTCTTC
d_gene: NA; j_gene: TRBJ1-5; abundance: few; v_gene: TRBV24-1; CDR3aa: CATKGPFPDQPQHF; CDR3nt: TGTGCCACCAAAGGACCTTTCCCCGATCAGCCCCAGCATTTT
d_gene: TRBD1; j_gene: TRBJ1-1; abundance: NA; v_gene: TRBV6-1; CDR3aa: CASRRQGSLNTEAFF; CDR3nt: TGTGCCAGCAGAAGACAGGGCTCCTTGAACACTGAAGCTTTCTTT
d_gene: TRBD2; j_gene: TRBJ2-2; abundance: NA; v_gene: TRBV5-1; CDR3aa: CASSQTSGPPGELFF; CDR3nt: TGCGCCAGCAGCCAGACTAGCGGGCCCCCCGGGGAGCTGTTTTTT
d_gene: NA; j_gene: TRBJ2-2; abundance: few; v_gene: TRBV12-3/TRBV12-4; CDR3aa: CASRATRDTGELFF; CDR3nt: TGTGCCAGCAGGGCGACCCGGGACACCGGGGAGCTGTTTTTT
d_gene: NA; j_gene: TRBJ2-2; abundance: few; v_gene: TRBV15; CDR3aa: CATSRTPSGELFF; CDR3nt: TGTGCCACCAGCAGGACGCCAAGCGGGGAGCTGTTTTTT
d_gene: TRBD2; j_gene: TRBJ2-1; abundance: few; v_gene: TRBV3-1; CDR3aa: CASSQVALAGGREQFF; CDR3nt: TGTGCCAGCAGCCAAGTAGCACTAGCGGGGGGGCGCGAGCAGTTCTTC
d_gene: TRBD2; j_gene: TRBJ2-2; abundance: few; v_gene: TRBV5-1; CDR3aa: CASTGGLAGGGTGELFF; CDR3nt: TGCGCCAGCACCGGAGGACTAGCGGGAGGCGGGACCGGGGAGCTGTTTTTT
d_gene: NA; j_gene: TRBJ2-3; abundance: NA; v_gene: TRBV3-1; CDR3aa: CASSHSQERTATQYF; CDR3nt: TGTGCCAGCAGCCACTCCCAGGAGCGAACAGCAACGCAGTATTTT
d_gene: NA; j_gene: TRBJ2-1; abundance: many; v_gene: TRBV29-1; CDR3aa: CSVAPWSSYNEQFF; CDR3nt: TGCAGCGTTGCCCCCTGGAGCTCCTACAATGAGCAGTTCTTC
d_gene: TRBD2; j_gene: TRBJ2-1; abundance: few; v_gene: TRBV7-8; CDR3aa: CASSPRTSGSGVGSYNEQFF; CDR3nt: TGTGCCAGCAGCCCTCGGACTAGCGGGAGTGGGGTAGGGTCCTACAATGAGCAGTTCTTC
d_gene: NA; j_gene: TRBJ1-3; abundance: NA; v_gene: TRBV5-1; CDR3aa: CASSPGSVGNTIYF; CDR3nt: TGCGCCAGCAGCCCGGGGAGCGTTGGAAACACCATATATTTT
d_gene: NA; j_gene: TRBJ2-2; abundance: NA; v_gene: TRBV2; CDR3aa: CASSNTEGTGELFF; CDR3nt: TGTGCCAGCAGTAACACAGAGGGCACCGGGGAGCTGTTTTTT
d_gene: NA; j_gene: TRBJ1-1; abundance: few; v_gene: TRBV7-9; CDR3aa: CASKSEMNTEAFF; CDR3nt: TGTGCCAGCAAAAGTGAAATGAACACTGAAGCTTTCTTT
d_gene: TRBD2; j_gene: TRBJ2-3; abundance: few; v_gene: TRBV3-1; CDR3aa: CASSQVQVAGGSDTQYF; CDR3nt: TGTGCCAGCAGCCAAGTCCAGGTAGCGGGGGGTTCAGATACGCAGTATTTT
d_gene: TRBD1; j_gene: TRBJ1-2; abundance: few; v_gene: TRBV5-1; CDR3aa: CASSTGTGNYGYTF; CDR3nt: TGCGCCAGCAGCACCGGGACAGGGAACTATGGCTACACCTTC
d_gene: TRBD1; j_gene: TRBJ2-1; abundance: NA; v_gene: TRBV15; CDR3aa: CATSRGTGGSYNEQFF; CDR3nt: TGTGCCACCAGCAGAGGGACAGGGGGCTCCTACAATGAGCAGTTCTTC
d_gene: TRBD2; j_gene: TRBJ2-7; abundance: few; v_gene: TRBV28; CDR3aa: CASSPRGSGRKYEQYF; CDR3nt: TGTGCCAGCAGTCCCCGGGGTAGCGGGAGAAAGTACGAGCAGTACTTC
d_gene: NA; j_gene: TRBJ2-5; abundance: NA; v_gene: TRBV20-1; CDR3aa: CSAEGQHQETQYF; CDR3nt: TGCAGTGCGGAGGGACAGCACCAAGAGACCCAGTACTTC
d_gene: TRBD1; j_gene: TRBJ1-2; abundance: once; v_gene: TRBV20-1; CDR3aa: CSARAGQGLTFLYGYTF; CDR3nt: TGCAGTGCTAGAGCTGGACAGGGCCTTACGTTCTTATATGGCTACACCTTC
d_gene: TRBD2; j_gene: TRBJ2-3; abundance: many; v_gene: TRBV27; CDR3aa: CASRLAGGPDTQYF; CDR3nt: TGTGCCAGCAGACTAGCGGGAGGTCCAGATACGCAGTATTTT
d_gene: NA; j_gene: TRBJ2-3; abundance: many; v_gene: TRBV19; CDR3aa: CASTGQLRDTQYF; CDR3nt: TGTGCCAGTACTGGACAGCTTCGGGATACGCAGTATTTT
d_gene: NA; j_gene: TRBJ2-6; abundance: NA; v_gene: TRBV2; CDR3aa: CASSEEGSNSGANVLTF; CDR3nt: TGTGCCAGCAGTGAAGAGGGGTCCAACTCTGGGGCCAACGTCCTGACTTTC
d_gene: NA; j_gene: TRBJ1-1; abundance: few; v_gene: TRBV7-9; CDR3aa: CASSSENTEAFF; CDR3nt: TGTGCCAGCAGCTCTGAGAACACTGAAGCTTTCTTT
d_gene: TRBD1; j_gene: TRBJ1-5; abundance: NA; v_gene: TRBV18; CDR3aa: CASSPPGQAIQPQHF; CDR3nt: TGTGCCAGCTCACCACCGGGACAGGCGATTCAGCCCCAGCATTTT
d_gene: NA; j_gene: TRBJ2-3; abundance: few; v_gene: TRBV3-1; CDR3aa: CASSHPTLGGGLIADTQYF; CDR3nt: TGTGCCAGCAGCCACCCCACCCTCGGAGGGGGGTTAATCGCAGATACGCAGTATTTT
d_gene: TRBD1; j_gene: TRBJ2-3; abundance: few; v_gene: TRBV7-9; CDR3aa: CASSRDRVADTQYF; CDR3nt: TGTGCCAGCAGCCGGGACAGGGTAGCAGATACGCAGTATTTT
d_gene: NA; j_gene: TRBJ2-1; abundance: few; v_gene: TRBV7-3; CDR3aa: CASSPGRLVYEQFF; CDR3nt: TGTGCCAGCAGCCCCGGGCGACTAGTATATGAGCAGTTCTTC